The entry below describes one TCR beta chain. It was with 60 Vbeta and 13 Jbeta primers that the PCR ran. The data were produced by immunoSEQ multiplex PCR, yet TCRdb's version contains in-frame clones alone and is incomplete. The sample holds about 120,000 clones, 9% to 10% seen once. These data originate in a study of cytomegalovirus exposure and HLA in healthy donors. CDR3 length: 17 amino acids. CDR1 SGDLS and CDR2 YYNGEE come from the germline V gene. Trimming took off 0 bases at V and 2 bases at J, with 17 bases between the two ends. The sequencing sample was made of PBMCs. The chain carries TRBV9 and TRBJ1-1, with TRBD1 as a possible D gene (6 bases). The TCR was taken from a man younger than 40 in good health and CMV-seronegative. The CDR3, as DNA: TGTGCCAGCAGCGTAGATGCCCCCGGGACAACAAACACTGAAGCTTTCTTT. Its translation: CASSVDAPGTTNTEAFF.